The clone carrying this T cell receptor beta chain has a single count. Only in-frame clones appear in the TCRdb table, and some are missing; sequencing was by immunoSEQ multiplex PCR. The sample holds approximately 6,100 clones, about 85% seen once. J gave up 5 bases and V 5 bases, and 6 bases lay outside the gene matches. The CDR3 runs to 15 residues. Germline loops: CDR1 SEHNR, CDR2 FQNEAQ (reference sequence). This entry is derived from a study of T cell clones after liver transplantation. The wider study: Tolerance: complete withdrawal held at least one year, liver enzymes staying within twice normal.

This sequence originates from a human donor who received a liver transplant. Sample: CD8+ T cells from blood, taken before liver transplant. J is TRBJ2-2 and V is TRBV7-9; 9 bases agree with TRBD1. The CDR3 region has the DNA TGTGCCAGCAGCCAAGGGACAGGGTATACCGGGGAGCTGTTTTTT. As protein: CASSQGTGYTGELFF.